The 14 T cell receptor beta chains presented below share a single source sample, sequenced in a study of blood T cell repertoires in COVID-19. Clones were sequenced by immunoSEQ multiplex PCR, and TCRdb holds only the in-frame ones, with some missing. Of about 370,000 clones listed, about 87% were seen once; the top ten hold around 9.3%. The specimen sequenced was peripheral blood. The receptors were gathered from a woman in her 30s with COVID-19, enrolled during active disease.

CDR3 in DNA: TGCGCCAGCCGTCAACTCCGTAACACCGGGGAGCTGTTTTTT. Protein sequence: CASRQLRNTGELFF. This chain connects TRBV5-1 to TRBJ2-2; no clear D. Between the trimmed V and J ends, which lost 7 bases and 2 bases, there was a span of 12 bases. The CDR3 runs 14 residues. CDR1 is SGHRS, CDR2 YFSETQ, per germline. Complete variable domain (other parts from reference TRBV5-1 and TRBJ2-2): KAGVTQTPRYLIKTRGQQVTLSCSPISGHRSVSWYQQTPGQGLQFLFEYFSETQRNKGNFPGRFSGRQFSNSRSEMNVSTLELGDSALYLCASRQLRNTGELFFGEGSRLTVL.

As DNA, the CDR3 is TGTGCCAGCAGGAGAACAGAGGGCTACACCTTC. Amino acids: CASRRTEGYTF. The chain uses TRBV2 and TRBJ1-2; D gene ambiguous. With 6 bases removed from V and 8 bases from J, the gap between germline ends came to 10 bases. Germline V gives CDR1 SNHLY, CDR2 FYNNEI. The CDR3 consists of 11 residues.

V is TRBV7-2 and J is TRBJ1-3; D is unresolved. V was shortened by 5 bases and J by 0 bases, with 11 bases between the two germline ends. CDR3 length equals 15 residues. CDR1 and CDR2 (germline): SGHTA, FQGNSA. Written as DNA, the CDR3 is TGTGCCAGCAGCAATACGGGTCCCTCTGGAAACACCATATATTTT. The encoded protein is CASSNTGPSGNTIYF.

The rearrangement links TRBV28 to TRBJ1-5, with 8 bases fitting TRBD1. The CDR3 runs to 14 residues. Trimming at V came to 8 bases and at J to 3 bases, leaving 6 bases not matched to a gene. The germline gives CDR1 MDHEN, CDR2 SYDVKM. The CDR3 DNA reads as TGTGCCAGCCAGAACAGGGGGGTCAATCAGCCCCAGCATTTT. Its translation: CASQNRGVNQPQHF. Filled out from reference TRBV28 and TRBJ1-5, the complete variable domain reads DVKVTQSSRYLVKRTGEKVFLECVQDMDHENMFWYRQDPGLGLRLIYFSYDVKMKEKGDIPEGYSVSREKKERFSLILESASTNQTSMYLCASQNRGVNQPQHFGDGTRLSIL.

The rearrangement joins TRBV30 to TRBJ2-1; D may be TRBD2 (6 bases). The length of the CDR3 is 14 residues. Trimming left V 6 bases short and J 0 bases short, with 12 bases between. The V gene's germline CDR1 is GTSNPN and CDR2 SVGIG (reference sequence). The CDR3 sequence: CACTTRSSYNEQFF. CDR3 DNA: TGTGCCTGTACGACTAGGAGCTCCTACAATGAGCAGTTCTTC.

The chain couples TRBV7-8 to TRBJ1-2; TRBD1 matches 9 bases. After removal of 5 bases from V and 4 bases from J, the junction contained 8 bases not matched to a gene. The germline V gene encodes CDR1 SGHVS and CDR2 FQNEAQ. The CDR3 sequence is 15 residues long. CDR3 in DNA: TGTGCCAGCAGCCTACTGACAGGGGGGGCCTATGGCTACACCTTC. Translating it yields CASSLLTGGAYGYTF.

This clone appeared a single time. The genes are TRBV5-1 and TRBJ2-7, with 8 bases matching TRBD1. Germline CDR1 is SGHRS and CDR2 is YFSETQ. The V segment lost 2 bases and the J segment 4 bases; nucleotides outside the gene matches: 5. The CDR3 has 14 residues. CDR3 DNA: TGCGCCAGCAGCTTAGGACAGGGTATGTACGAGCAGTACTTC. Translation: CASSLGQGMYEQYF.

The V and J genes are TRBV2 and TRBJ2-2, with a possible D match to TRBD2 (6 bases). Germline assignment: CDR1 SNHLY and CDR2 FYNNEI. V gave up 7 bases and J gave up 0 bases, with 15 bases separating them. The CDR3 has 16 residues. CDR3 bases: TGTGCCAGCAACAACGGGCGGGGAACGAACACCGGGGAGCTGTTTTTT. This translates into CASNNGRGTNTGELFF.

This clone appeared a single time. The DNA of the CDR3 is TGCGCCAGCAGTTCAGGGGGAAACTATGGCTACACCTTC. The encoded protein is CASSSGGNYGYTF. The V and J genes are TRBV10-2 and TRBJ1-2; 7 bases align to TRBD1. Germline CDR1 reads WSHSY; CDR2 reads SAAADI. The CDR3 spans 13 residues. V gave up 5 bases and J gave up 2 bases; unmatched junction bases: 2.

Comment on this clone: A much larger clone differs by one base, so this may be a read error. This chain uses TRBV6-5 with TRBJ2-1, with 8 bases identical to TRBD1. With V trimmed by 2 bases and J by 4 bases, 1 base remained unmatched. Germline values: CDR1 MNHEY, CDR2 SVGAGI. The CDR3 has 14 amino acids. The chain's CDR3 is CASSYRTGYNEQFF. The CDR3 coding sequence is TGTGCCAGCAGTTACCGGACAGGGTACAATGAGCAGTTCTTC.

This clone has ten or more counts. The chain recombines TRBV11-3 with TRBJ2-7; 10 bases line up with TRBD2. This CDR3 has 17 amino acids. J lost 3 bases, V lost 0 bases, and 8 bases had no gene match. The germline CDR1 and CDR2 sequences are SGHNT and YENEEA. The CDR3 loop reads CASSLDSRTSGFYEQYF. The CDR3 nucleotides read TGTGCCAGCAGCTTAGATTCCCGGACTAGCGGCTTCTACGAGCAGTACTTC.

This chain connects TRBV18 to TRBJ1-2; D might be TRBD1 (5 bases). V was cut by 3 bases and J by 4 bases, with 12 bases left in between. CDR1 is KGHSH, CDR2 LQKENI, per germline. The CDR3 loop spans 14 amino acids. The CDR3 DNA sequence: TGTGCCAGCTCACCGGGGGGGTTGAGCTATGGCTACACCTTC. This gives the protein CASSPGGLSYGYTF. Combining the CDR3 with reference TRBV18 and TRBJ1-2 gives the whole variable domain NAGVMQNPRHLVRRRGQEARLRCSPMKGHSHVYWYRQLPEEGLKFMVYLQKENIIDESGMPKERFSAEFPKEGPSILRIQQVVRGDSAAYFCASSPGGLSYGYTFGSGTRLTVV.

The chain combines TRBV28 with TRBJ2-1; 10 nucleotides agree with TRBD2. This CDR3 spans 16 amino acids. Germline lookup yields CDR1 MDHEN and CDR2 SYDVKM. V shed 10 bases, J shed 9 bases, and the junction held 18 bases outside the gene matches. The CDR3 is CATGRASGSLSGEQFF. DNA for the CDR3: TGTGCCACCGGGAGGGCTAGCGGGAGTCTGAGTGGTGAGCAGTTCTTC.

This clone was counted between two and nine times. The chain uses TRBV6-1 and TRBJ2-3, with TRBD1 identical over 9 bases. The CDR3 is 15 amino acids. V lost 2 bases to trimming and J lost 10 bases; unmatched junction nucleotides: 10. Germline CDR1 MNHNS, CDR2 SASEGT. CDR3 loop: CASSESAGQGIAQYF. CDR3 DNA sequence: TGTGCCAGCAGTGAATCGGCCGGACAGGGGATCGCGCAGTATTTT.